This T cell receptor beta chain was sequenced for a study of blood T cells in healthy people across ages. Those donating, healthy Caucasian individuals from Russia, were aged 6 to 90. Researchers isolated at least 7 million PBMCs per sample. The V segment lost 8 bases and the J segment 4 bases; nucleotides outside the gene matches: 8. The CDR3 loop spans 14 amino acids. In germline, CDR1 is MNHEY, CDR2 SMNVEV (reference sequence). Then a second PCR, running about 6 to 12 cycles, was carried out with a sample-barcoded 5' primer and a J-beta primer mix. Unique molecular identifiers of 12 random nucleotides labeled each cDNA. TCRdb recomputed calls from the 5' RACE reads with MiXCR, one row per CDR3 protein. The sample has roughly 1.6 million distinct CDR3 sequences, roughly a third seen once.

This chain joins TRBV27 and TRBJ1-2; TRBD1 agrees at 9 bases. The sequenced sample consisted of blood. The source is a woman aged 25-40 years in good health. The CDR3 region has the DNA TGTGCCAGCCGTCCCGCGGGACAGGGCTATGGCTACACCTTC. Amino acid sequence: CASRPAGQGYGYTF.